This T cell receptor (beta chain) is drawn from a study of immune characterization of retroperitoneal liposarcoma. The germline V gene has CDR1 DFQATT and CDR2 SNEGSKA (reference sequence). The V and J ends lost 3 bases and 9 bases respectively, with 24 bases between them. The CDR3 is 16 amino acids. MiXCR, run by TCRdb on the PCR reads, gives a single entry per CDR3 protein. This sample has 3,500 to 5,500 distinct CDR3 sequences, with 30% to 40% found just once. This TCR was sampled from a male donor with retroperitoneal liposarcoma. Sequencing was carried out using tumor tissue. V usage is TRBV20-1 and J usage is TRBJ2-1; possibly TRBD1 or TRBD2 for D (6 bases each). The CDR3 loop reads CSARGGGPGEAGEQFF. DNA for the CDR3: TGCAGTGCTAGGGGGGGCGGCCCTGGGGAGGCCGGTGAGCAGTTCTTC.